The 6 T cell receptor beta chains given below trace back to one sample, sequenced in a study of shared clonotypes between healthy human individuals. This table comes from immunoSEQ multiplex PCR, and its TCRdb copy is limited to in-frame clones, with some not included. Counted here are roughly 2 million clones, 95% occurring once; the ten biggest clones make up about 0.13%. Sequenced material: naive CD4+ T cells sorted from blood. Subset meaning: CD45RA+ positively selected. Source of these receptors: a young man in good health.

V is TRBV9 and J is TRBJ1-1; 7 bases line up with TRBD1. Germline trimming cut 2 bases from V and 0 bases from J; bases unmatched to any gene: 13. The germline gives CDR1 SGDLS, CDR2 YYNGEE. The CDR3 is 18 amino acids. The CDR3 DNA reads TGTGCCAGCAGCGTCCCGGGACAGTGGGTTCATATGAACACTGAAGCTTTCTTT. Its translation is CASSVPGQWVHMNTEAFF.

CDR3 region: CASSQTGSGYTF. The DNA for the CDR3 is TGTGCCAGCAGCCAGACAGGGTCTGGCTACACCTTC. The rearrangement links TRBV7-9 to TRBJ1-2; 7 bases agree with TRBD1. The CDR3 is 12 amino acids. Germline CDR1 reads SEHNR; CDR2 reads FQNEAQ (reference sequence). The V segment lost 5 bases and the J segment 7 bases; nucleotides outside the gene matches: 4.

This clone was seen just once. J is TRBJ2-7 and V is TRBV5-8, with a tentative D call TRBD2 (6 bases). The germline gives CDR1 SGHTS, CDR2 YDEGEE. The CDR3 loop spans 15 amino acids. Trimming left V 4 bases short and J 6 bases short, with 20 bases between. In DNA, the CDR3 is TGTGCCAGCAGCCCGGGACTTACCGCCCAAGGCGAGCAGTACTTC. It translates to CASSPGLTAQGEQYF.

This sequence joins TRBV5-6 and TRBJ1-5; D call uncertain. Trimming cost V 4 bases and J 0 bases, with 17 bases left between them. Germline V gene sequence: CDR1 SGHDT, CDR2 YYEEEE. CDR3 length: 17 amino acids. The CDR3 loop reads CASSRRLSEYSNQPQHF. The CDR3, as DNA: TGTGCCAGCAGCCGGAGGTTGTCGGAGTATAGCAATCAGCCCCAGCATTTT. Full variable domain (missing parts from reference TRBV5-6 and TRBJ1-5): DAGVTQSPTHLIKTRGQQVTLRCSPKSGHDTVSWYQQALGQGPQFIFQYYEEEERQRGNFPDRFSGHQFPNYSSELNVNALLLGDSALYLCASSRRLSEYSNQPQHFGDGTRLSIL.

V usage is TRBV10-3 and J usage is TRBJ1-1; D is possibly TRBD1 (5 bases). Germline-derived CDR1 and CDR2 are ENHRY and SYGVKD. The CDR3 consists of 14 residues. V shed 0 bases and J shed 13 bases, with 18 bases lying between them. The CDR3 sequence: CAISESPGRALGFF. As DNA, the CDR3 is TGTGCCATCAGTGAGTCGCCAGGGCGGGCACTAGGTTTCTTT.

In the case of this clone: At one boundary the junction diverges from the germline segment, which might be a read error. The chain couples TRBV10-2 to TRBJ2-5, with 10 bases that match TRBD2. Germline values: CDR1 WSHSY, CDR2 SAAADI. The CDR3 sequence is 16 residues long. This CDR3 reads CASNEGAGLAEETQYF. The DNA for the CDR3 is TGCGCCAGCAATGAGGGCGCCGGACTAGCGGAAGAGACCCAGTACTTC.